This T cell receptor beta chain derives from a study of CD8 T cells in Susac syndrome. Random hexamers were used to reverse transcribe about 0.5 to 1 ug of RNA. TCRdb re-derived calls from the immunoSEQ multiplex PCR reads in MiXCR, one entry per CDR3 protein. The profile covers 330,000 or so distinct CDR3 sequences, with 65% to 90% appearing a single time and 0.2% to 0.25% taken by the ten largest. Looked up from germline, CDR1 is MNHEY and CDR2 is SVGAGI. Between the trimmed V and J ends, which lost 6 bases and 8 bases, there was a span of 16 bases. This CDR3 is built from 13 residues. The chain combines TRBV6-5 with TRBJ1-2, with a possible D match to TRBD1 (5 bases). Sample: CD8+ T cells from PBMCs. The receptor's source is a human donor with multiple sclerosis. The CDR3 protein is CASSPGRGEGYTF. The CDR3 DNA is TGTGCCAGCAGCCCGGGCCGGGGCGAAGGCTACACCTTC.